This T cell receptor (beta chain) originates from a study of blood T cell repertoires in COVID-19. Study-level information: Samples of COVID-19 (acute and convalescent) were obtained from the United States, Italy and Spain. PBMCs, B-cell-depleted T cells, or T cells provided the cDNA or gDNA that made up the material.

J was trimmed by 4 bases and V by 1 base; bases with no gene match: 5. Germline-derived CDR1 and CDR2 are SGHRS and YFSETQ. The CDR3 sequence is 14 residues long. In the source study's methods: Quantification of nucleated cells was approximated via reference gene primer amplification. Profiled with immunoSEQ multiplex PCR; TCRdb holds only in-frame clones, not every one. That table is the source of V, J and clone size, and D and trimming were worked out from the DNA. The sample comprises about 330,000 clones, roughly 85% of which are singletons, and about 7% rests with the top ten. V is TRBV5-1 and J is TRBJ2-7; 7 bases map to TRBD2. Specimen: peripheral blood. The clonotype originates from a human donor in a cohort sampled during active COVID-19. CDR3 nucleotides: TGCGCCAGCAGCTTGTTGGGCGGGGGTTACGAGCAGTACTTC. This encodes CASSLLGGGYEQYF. Based on the CDR3 plus reference TRBV5-1 and TRBJ2-7, the full variable domain is KAGVTQTPRYLIKTRGQQVTLSCSPISGHRSVSWYQQTPGQGLQFLFEYFSETQRNKGNFPGRFSGRQFSNSRSEMNVSTLELGDSALYLCASSLLGGGYEQYFGPGTRLTVT.